What follows is one TCR beta chain and its context. Antigen unknown. Per sample, some 90,000 TCR templates were assayed. The protocol was immunoSEQ multiplex PCR, while the TCRdb copy is restricted to in-frame clones and leaves out a portion. The data hold some 100,000 clones, with 92% observed a single time. From germline, CDR1 is SNHLY and CDR2 FYNNEI. The CDR3 sequence is 11 residues long. With 7 bases removed from V and 6 bases from J, the gap between germline ends came to 10 bases. The entry originates in a study of siplizumab effects on memory and regulatory T cells. Study-wide points: No functional test confirmed suppression by proliferating siplizumab-culture Tregs.

Sequenced input: Tregs sorted from blood. This chain connects TRBV2 to TRBJ2-7; tentative D call: TRBD1 (6 bases). This clonotype was obtained from a human donor in good health. The CDR3 region is CASNQGLEQYF. CDR3 bases: TGTGCCAGCAATCAGGGGCTCGAGCAGTACTTC.